The rows below give T cell receptor beta chains drawn from one sample of a study of blood T cell repertoires in COVID-19. The protocol was immunoSEQ multiplex PCR, while the TCRdb copy is restricted to in-frame clones and leaves out a portion. The sample shows about 110,000 clones, 70% to 90% of them seen only once. The specimen was peripheral blood. The receptors originated from a human donor in a cohort sampled during active COVID-19. Both conserved end residues are part of each CDR3. The D gene is left open where the match is weak. Rows may omit the clone size; those that give it use once, few, many or a size class.

d_call	clone_size	v_call	j_call	cdr3_nt	cdr3_aa
TRBD1	-	TRBV5-1	TRBJ2-1	TGCGCCAGCAGCATAGGACAGGGCTTAAAGTTCTTC	CASSIGQGLKFF
-	-	TRBV19	TRBJ1-2	TGTGCCAGTAGTGCCAATCAGGGGTACTATGGCTACACCTTC	CASSANQGYYGYTF
TRBD1	many	TRBV24-1	TRBJ2-2	TGTGCCACCAGTGATTTGGGACAGGACACCGGGGAGCTGTTTTTT	CATSDLGQDTGELFF
-	-	TRBV27	TRBJ2-2	TGTGCCAGCAGTTTAGAGGCCGGGGTAGGCGGGGAGCTGTTTTTT	CASSLEAGVGGELFF
TRBD2	-	TRBV6-2/TRBV6-3	TRBJ2-1	TGTGCCAGCAGTTACTCAGCGGGAGGGCTAAACAATGAGCAGTTCTTC	CASSYSAGGLNNEQFF
-	few	TRBV30	TRBJ2-7	TGTGCCTGGAGTGCACTTGACGAGCAGTACTTC	CAWSALDEQYF
TRBD2	few	TRBV30	TRBJ2-5	TGTGCCTGGGGGACTGCGACTAGCCCCGGACAAGAGACCCAGTACTTC	CAWGTATSPGQETQYF
TRBD1	-	TRBV24-1	TRBJ2-2	TGTGCCACCAGTGAGTCCTTCACAGGGGGCCCCGGGGAGCTGTTTTTT	CATSESFTGGPGELFF
TRBD1	-	TRBV5-1	TRBJ2-7	TGCGCCAGCAGCGGGGACAGGGCGTCCTACGAGCAGTACTTC	CASSGDRASYEQYF
-	-	TRBV12-1	TRBJ1-3	TGTGCCAGCAGCTTTAGGCATAGCCGGGGGAACACCATATATTTT	CASSFRHSRGNTIYF
-	once	TRBV20-1	TRBJ2-3	TGCAGTGCTAGTGACGGGGTCACAGATACGCAGTATTTT	CSASDGVTDTQYF
-	-	TRBV20-1	TRBJ1-4	TGCAGTGCCCGGAGTAGAGAAAAACTGTTTTTT	CSARSREKLFF
-	once	TRBV29-1	TRBJ2-7	TGCAGCGTTGAGAGTCAGGGAAAAACCTACGAGCAGTACTTC	CSVESQGKTYEQYF
-	-	TRBV6-1	TRBJ1-2	TGTGCCAGCAGTGTATTTGGGTCAGGGCCGCAGACCCCCTATGGCTACACCTTC	CASSVFGSGPQTPYGYTF
-	-	TRBV28	TRBJ2-4	TGTGCCAGCACCACTGGGGCGTCTGGAGCCAAAAACATTCAGTACTTC	CASTTGASGAKNIQYF
-	-	TRBV29-1	TRBJ1-1	TGCAGCGTTCCATTGTTGACAGCTTCGAGCACTGAAGCTTTCTTT	CSVPLLTASSTEAFF
TRBD1	-	TRBV6-5	TRBJ1-2	TGTGCCAGCAGTCTCCGGGGGACAGGGGGCGGTGGCTACACCTTC	CASSLRGTGGGGYTF
-	-	TRBV9	TRBJ2-7	TGTGCCAGCAGCGTACTGGGAGTCTACGAGCAGTACTTC	CASSVLGVYEQYF
TRBD2	few	TRBV6-2/TRBV6-3	TRBJ2-2	TGTGCCAGCAGTAAACCTAGCGGGATGAACACCGGGGAGCTGTTTTTT	CASSKPSGMNTGELFF
-	-	TRBV19	TRBJ1-5	TGTGCCAGTAGTATAGAAGGCAGGTCCAATCAGCCCCAGCATTTT	CASSIEGRSNQPQHF
TRBD1	-	TRBV30	TRBJ1-4	TGTGCCTGGAGTGTCCAGGGGGTATTCGAAAAACTGTTTTTT	CAWSVQGVFEKLFF
-	-	TRBV29-1	TRBJ2-7	TGCAGCGTTGTTTCCCAGGGATCTCACGAGCAGTACTTC	CSVVSQGSHEQYF
-	few	TRBV2	TRBJ2-3	TGTGCCAGCAGCCAGACAGCTAGTCGGCTTTTCGGCACAGATACGCAGTATTTT	CASSQTASRLFGTDTQYF
TRBD1	-	TRBV5-4	TRBJ1-1	TGTGCCAGCAGCATAAGACAGGGGAACACTGAAGCTTTCTTT	CASSIRQGNTEAFF
-	few	TRBV28	TRBJ1-1	TGTGCCAGCACCCCGGCAGGGTCCACTGAAGCTTTCTTT	CASTPAGSTEAFF
-	-	TRBV7-2	TRBJ1-4	TGTGCCAGCAGCTTAGACAGGGCGTCGGAAAAACTGTTTTTT	CASSLDRASEKLFF
-	-	TRBV18	TRBJ2-2	TGTGCCAGCTCATCGCTCGAGCACACCGGGGAGCTGTTTTTT	CASSSLEHTGELFF
TRBD2	few	TRBV28	TRBJ2-5	TGTGCCAGCAGTTTCCTGACTAGCGGAGCCCAAGAGACCCAGTACTTC	CASSFLTSGAQETQYF
TRBD1	once	TRBV10-1	TRBJ2-1	TGCGCCAGCAGTGCGGACAGGACCTTTGGGAATGAGCAGTTCTTC	CASSADRTFGNEQFF
TRBD1	-	TRBV7-9	TRBJ2-2	TGTGCCAGCAGGACCCAAGGACAGGTGGCCGGGGAGCTGTTTTTT	CASRTQGQVAGELFF
-	-	TRBV7-2	TRBJ1-1	TGTGCCAGCAGCTTAAGAGCAGGGGACAACACTGAAGCTTTCTTT	CASSLRAGDNTEAFF
TRBD1	-	TRBV27	TRBJ2-7	TGTGCCAGCAGTACACGAACAGGGGGCTTTACCTACGAGCAGTACTTC	CASSTRTGGFTYEQYF
-	-	TRBV10-1	TRBJ1-1	TGCGCCAGTAGCGAGGGGGGCAGTAGACTGGAAGCTTTCTTT	CASSEGGSRLEAFF
TRBD2	-	TRBV7-2	TRBJ2-3	TGTGCCAGCAGCGAGCGGGGTCCAGATACGCAGTATTTT	CASSERGPDTQYF
-	-	TRBV13	TRBJ1-4	TGTGCCAGCAGCTCCGGGACGCCGGGAGTGGGTGAAAAACTGTTTTTT	CASSSGTPGVGEKLFF
-	-	TRBV2	TRBJ1-2	TGTGCCAGCGCCGTTCGGGGGGGAAACTATGGCTACACCTTC	CASAVRGGNYGYTF
TRBD2	-	TRBV29-1	TRBJ2-7	TGCAGTGCCTGGGGTAGCGGGAGGTACGAGCAGTACTTC	CSAWGSGRYEQYF
-	few	TRBV10-3	TRBJ1-5	TGTGCCATCAGCCCTTCTCAGGTAGGAGGAAGCAATCAGCCCCAGCATTTT	CAISPSQVGGSNQPQHF
TRBD1	-	TRBV29-1	TRBJ2-7	TGCAGCGTGCGGACAGGTACCTACGAGCAGTACTTC	CSVRTGTYEQYF
TRBD1	-	TRBV19	TRBJ1-2	TGTGCCAGTAGTATCCGGGACAGTTATGGCTACACCTTC	CASSIRDSYGYTF
TRBD1	-	TRBV18	TRBJ1-1	TGTGCCAGCTCCCCCCGGACAGGGGGCCGGGACACTGAAGCTTTCTTT	CASSPRTGGRDTEAFF
TRBD1	-	TRBV6-6	TRBJ1-1	TGTGCCAGCAGTGACAGGGGCGTGGGTGAAGCTTTCTTT	CASSDRGVGEAFF